Listed below are T cell receptor beta chains from one sample, sequenced in a study of T-cell reconstitution after alpha-beta-depleted transplantation in children. MiXCR, run by TCRdb on the PCR reads, gives a single entry per CDR3 protein. This sample has roughly 170,000 distinct CDR3 sequences; approximately 6.6% occur once, and the top ten carry approximately 3%. The sequences come from PBMCs from the stem cell graft donor, collected from the stem cell graft. The receptors derive from a human donor who donated a stem cell graft to a child with Wiskott-Aldrich syndrome. Each CDR3 is given with its conserved first and last residue. A D gene is named only where the DNA matches it firmly. Rows give clone size only sometimes, using once, few, many, or a class for an expanded clone.

cdr3_nt cdr3_aa d_call j_call clone_size v_call
TGTGCCAGCAGTTCCCTCGCGAGGGGGACCTCTGGGGCCAACGTCCTGACTTTC CASSSLARGTSGANVLTF - TRBJ2-6 many TRBV6-5
TGTGCCAGCAACCCCCGATTCGGGGGAGATACGCAGTATTTT CASNPRFGGDTQYF - TRBJ2-3 many TRBV6-2/TRBV6-3
TGTGCCAGTAGTCTTGGACAGGGGGCGCCGAAGAAACTGTTTTTT CASSLGQGAPKKLFF TRBD1 TRBJ1-4 - TRBV19
TGTGCCAGCAGTGATAGGGGAATTGGGTATGGCTACACCTTC CASSDRGIGYGYTF - TRBJ1-2 - TRBV6-1
TGCGCCAGCAGCTTGGCCTGGGAGGGGACCGGGGAGCTGTTTTTT CASSLAWEGTGELFF TRBD2 TRBJ2-2 many TRBV5-1
TGCGCCAGCAGCCTGGACTGGAACAATGAGCAGTTCTTC CASSLDWNNEQFF - TRBJ2-1 many TRBV5-1
TGTGCCAGCAGTTTAGTCGCCGCGCGCCCAGATACGCAGTATTTT CASSLVAARPDTQYF - TRBJ2-3 few TRBV28
TGTGCCAGCAGTGTACTGACTAGCGGGGGGGCCAATGAGCAGTTCTTC CASSVLTSGGANEQFF TRBD2 TRBJ2-1 many TRBV6-5
TGCGCCAGCAGCCGACAGGTGGAGAACTATGGCTACACCTTC CASSRQVENYGYTF - TRBJ1-2 few TRBV4-1
TGCGCCAGCAGCGCGACAGGGCCGAACTACGAGCAGTACTTC CASSATGPNYEQYF TRBD1 TRBJ2-7 many TRBV5-1
TGTGCCAGCAGCCCCCCGGACAGTTCATCCTACGAGCAGTACTTC CASSPPDSSSYEQYF - TRBJ2-7 many TRBV12-3/TRBV12-4
TGTGCCAGCTGGATAGCGGTCTCCTACAATGAGCAGTTCTTC CASWIAVSYNEQFF - TRBJ2-1 many TRBV12-3/TRBV12-4
TGTGCCAGCAGCCGGACTTCCCAGAACACTGAAGCTTTCTTT CASSRTSQNTEAFF - TRBJ1-1 many TRBV9
TGCAGTGCTGAGGAGGGGGTGATAAAGGAGACCCAGTACTTC CSAEEGVIKETQYF - TRBJ2-5 many TRBV20-1
TGCAGTGCTAGAGATTCGGCAGGGGCTCGCTACGAGCAGTACTTC CSARDSAGARYEQYF - TRBJ2-7 few TRBV20-1
TGTGCCAGCAGCGCCGGCTTTTCTAGGGGCCAAGAGACCCAGTACTTC CASSAGFSRGQETQYF - TRBJ2-5 - TRBV7-2
TGTGCCAGCAGCCCTCGACATGTGTCGTCCCAGTACTTC CASSPRHVSSQYF - TRBJ2-5 many TRBV5-6
TGCAGCGTTGAAATGGTAGTCCTGGATACGCAGTATTTT CSVEMVVLDTQYF - TRBJ2-3 many TRBV29-1
TGCGCCAGCAGCGCGGGGGAAACCTACTATGGCTACACCTTC CASSAGETYYGYTF - TRBJ1-2 many TRBV5-1
TGCAGTGCTAGTCCTACAGGGGTTCCCCACTACGAGCAGTACTTC CSASPTGVPHYEQYF TRBD1 TRBJ2-7 many TRBV20-1
TGTGCCAGCAACATACGACAGGGTTACACCGGGGAGCTGTTTTTT CASNIRQGYTGELFF TRBD1 TRBJ2-2 few TRBV5-5
TGTGCCAGCAGCTTAGTGGGGGGCCCCGGGGATACGCAGTATTTT CASSLVGGPGDTQYF - TRBJ2-3 - TRBV11-3
TGTGCCACCAGCAGAGATCCAGTCTCCTACGAGCAGTACTTC CATSRDPVSYEQYF - TRBJ2-7 many TRBV15